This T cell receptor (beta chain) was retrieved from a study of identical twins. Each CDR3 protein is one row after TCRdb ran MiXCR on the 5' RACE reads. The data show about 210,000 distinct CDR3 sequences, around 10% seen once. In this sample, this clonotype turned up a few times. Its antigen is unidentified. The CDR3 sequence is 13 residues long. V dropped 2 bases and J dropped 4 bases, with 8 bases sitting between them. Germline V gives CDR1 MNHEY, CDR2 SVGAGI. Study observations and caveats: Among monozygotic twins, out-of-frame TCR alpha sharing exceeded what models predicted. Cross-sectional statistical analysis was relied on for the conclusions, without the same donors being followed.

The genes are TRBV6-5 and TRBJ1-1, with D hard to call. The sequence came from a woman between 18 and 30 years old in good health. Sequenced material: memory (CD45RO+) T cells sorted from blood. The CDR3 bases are TGTGCCAGCAGTTACGGATGGGGCACTGAAGCTTTCTTT. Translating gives CASSYGWGTEAFF.